In this sample, the clone carrying this T cell receptor beta chain turned up a few times. The target antigen is unknown. The data originate from a study of T cell responses to AZD1222 COVID-19 vaccine. Across the whole study: Analyses pooled second doses at about 4 or about 12 weeks.

General study results and limits: The reported proportion of spike-specific TCRs targeting unmutated variant regions was nearly half. With two AZD1222 doses given, Spike-specific TCR breadth and depth both rose. Females made up more of the donors, who were largely white British, and clonal diversity may have come out too low.

The protocol was immunoSEQ multiplex PCR, while the TCRdb copy is restricted to in-frame clones and leaves out a portion. Among some 96,000 clones listed, about 87% were seen once. Source: peripheral blood, taken on day 0 of AZD1222 vaccination. The clonotype comes from an adult in good health.

The CDR3 sequence: CASSYRGGAQPQHF. The CDR3 region has the DNA TGTGCCAGCAGTTATCGTGGGGGTGCGCAGCCCCAGCATTTT. The rearrangement joins TRBV6-5 to TRBJ1-5, with D perhaps matching TRBD1 (5 bases). Germline V gene data show CDR1 as MNHEY and CDR2 as SVGAGI. Trimming shortened V by 3 bases and J by 7 bases, and 13 bases separated the two germline ends. The CDR3 is 14 amino acids.